This T cell receptor beta chain was obtained from a study of cytomegalovirus exposure and HLA in healthy donors. Concerning this clone: No antigen is known for it.

Study-level points and caveats: Analysis was carried out at a later point, and it linked a missense DCLRE1C variant to TCR beta V- and J-gene trimming. Roughly uniform depth of sequencing across donors was assumed in presence/absence analyses.

CDR1 and CDR2 from the germline V gene are MNHEY and SMNVEV (reference sequence). The CDR3 is 14 amino acids. V dropped 6 bases and J dropped 0 bases, with 12 bases sitting between them. PCR involved 60 Vbeta and 13 Jbeta primers. The method was immunoSEQ multiplex PCR; TCRdb's version includes in-frame clones alone and lacks a portion of them. The sample lists just under 95,000 clones, about four fifths seen once, with 10% in the top ten. Sequenced: PBMCs. The receptor was derived from a human donor in good health. This chain links TRBV27 with TRBJ2-7, with D hard to call. The CDR3 spells CASRGPRSSYEQYF. The CDR3 bases are TGTGCCAGCAGGGGCCCTCGTTCCTCCTACGAGCAGTACTTC.